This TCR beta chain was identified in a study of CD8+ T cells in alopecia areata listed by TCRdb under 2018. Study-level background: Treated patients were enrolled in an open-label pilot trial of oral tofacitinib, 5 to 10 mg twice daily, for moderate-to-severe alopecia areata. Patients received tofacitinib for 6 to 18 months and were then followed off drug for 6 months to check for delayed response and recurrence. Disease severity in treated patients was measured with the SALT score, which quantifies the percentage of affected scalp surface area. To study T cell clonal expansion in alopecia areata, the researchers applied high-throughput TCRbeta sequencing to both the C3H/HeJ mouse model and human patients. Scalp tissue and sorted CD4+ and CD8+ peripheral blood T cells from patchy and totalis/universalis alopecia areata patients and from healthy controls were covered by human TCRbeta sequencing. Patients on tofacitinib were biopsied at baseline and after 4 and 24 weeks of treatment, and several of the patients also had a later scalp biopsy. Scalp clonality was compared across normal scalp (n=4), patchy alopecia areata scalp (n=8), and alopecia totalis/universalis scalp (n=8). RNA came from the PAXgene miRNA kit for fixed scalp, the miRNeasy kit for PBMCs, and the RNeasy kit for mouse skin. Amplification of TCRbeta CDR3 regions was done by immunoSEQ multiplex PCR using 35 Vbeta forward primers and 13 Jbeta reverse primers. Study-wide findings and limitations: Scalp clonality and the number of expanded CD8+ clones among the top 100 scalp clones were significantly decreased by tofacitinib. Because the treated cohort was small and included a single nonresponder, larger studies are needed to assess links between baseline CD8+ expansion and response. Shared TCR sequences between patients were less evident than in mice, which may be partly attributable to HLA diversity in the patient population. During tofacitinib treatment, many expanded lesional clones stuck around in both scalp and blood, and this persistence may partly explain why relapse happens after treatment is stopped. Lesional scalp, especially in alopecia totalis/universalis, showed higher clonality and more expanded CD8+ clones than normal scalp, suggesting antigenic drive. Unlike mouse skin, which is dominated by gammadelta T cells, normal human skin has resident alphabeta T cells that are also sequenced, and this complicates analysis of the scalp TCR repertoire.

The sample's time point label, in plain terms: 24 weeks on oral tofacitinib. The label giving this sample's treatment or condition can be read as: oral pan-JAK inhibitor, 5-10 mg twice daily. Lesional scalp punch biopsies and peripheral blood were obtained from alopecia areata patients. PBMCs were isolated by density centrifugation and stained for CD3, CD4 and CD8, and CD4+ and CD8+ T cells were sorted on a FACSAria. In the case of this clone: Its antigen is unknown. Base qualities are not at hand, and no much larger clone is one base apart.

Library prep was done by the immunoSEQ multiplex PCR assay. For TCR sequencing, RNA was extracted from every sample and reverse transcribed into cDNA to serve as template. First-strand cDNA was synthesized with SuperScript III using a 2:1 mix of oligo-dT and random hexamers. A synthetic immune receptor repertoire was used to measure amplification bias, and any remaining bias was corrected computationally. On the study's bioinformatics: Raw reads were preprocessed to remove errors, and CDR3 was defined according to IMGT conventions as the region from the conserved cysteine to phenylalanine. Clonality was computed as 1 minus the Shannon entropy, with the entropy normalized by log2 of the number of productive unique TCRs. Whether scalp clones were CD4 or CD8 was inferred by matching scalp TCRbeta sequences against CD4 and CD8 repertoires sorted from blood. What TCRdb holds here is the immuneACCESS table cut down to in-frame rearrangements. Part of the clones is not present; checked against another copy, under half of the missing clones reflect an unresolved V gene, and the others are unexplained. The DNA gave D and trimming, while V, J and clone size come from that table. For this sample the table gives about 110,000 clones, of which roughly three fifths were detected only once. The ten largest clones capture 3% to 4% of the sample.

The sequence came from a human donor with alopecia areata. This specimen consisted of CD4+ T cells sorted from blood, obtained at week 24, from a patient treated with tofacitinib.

The DNA sequence is TGCGCCAGCAGCCAAGCGGGACAGGGGAATGAAAAACTGTTTTTT. Translated, this gives CASSQAGQGNEKLFF. The chain uses TRBV4-1 and TRBJ1-4; 10 central bases correspond to TRBD1. Taken from the germline V gene, the CDR1 and CDR2 loops are MGHRA and YSYEKL. Its CDR3 holds 15 amino acids, cysteine through phenylalanine. Only the CDR3 DNA stays, 45 bases, in frame from base 1. After removal of 1 base from V and 5 bases from J, the junction retains 1 base not matched to a gene.